This T cell receptor (beta chain) was recorded in a study of CD8 T cells in Susac syndrome. Random hexamers primed reverse transcription of about 0.45 to 1 ug RNA. Each CDR3 protein gets one entry after TCRdb re-called the immunoSEQ multiplex PCR reads with MiXCR. The top ten clones hold 0.15% to 0.2% of a sample with some 150,000 distinct CDR3 sequences, approximately 96% of them seen once. Germline values: CDR1 SEHNR, CDR2 FQNEAQ (reference sequence). The CDR3 consists of 13 residues. The V end lost 1 base, the J end lost 5 bases, and 8 bases lay between the germline ends. Points from the study as a whole: The authors acknowledged that their TCR sequencing and HLA analysis involved a relatively small number of individuals.

TEMRA cells were FACS-enriched and CD8+ and CD4+ T cells negatively isolated. A remark on this clonotype: Its antigen is currently unknown.

The genes are TRBV7-9 and TRBJ2-5, with unresolved D. The source material was CD4+ T cells from PBMCs. This receptor was taken from a human donor with Susac syndrome. DNA for the CDR3: TGTGCCAGCAGCTTAGTCTCTCGGGAGACCCAGTACTTC. It yields the protein CASSLVSRETQYF.